This entry lists 10 T cell receptor beta chains sequenced from one sample in a study of shared clonotypes between healthy human individuals. Assay used: immunoSEQ multiplex PCR; TCRdb lists only in-frame clones, some missing. Of more than 400,000 clones listed, around 96% are singletons. Material: naive CD4+ T cells sorted from blood. The subset denotes: CD45RA+ positively selected. Receptors originate from a woman aged 30 to 39 in good health.

This chain connects TRBV10-3 to TRBJ2-7; D uncertain. The CDR3 extends over 12 amino acids. Trimming removed 0 bases from V and 7 bases from J, with 7 bases in between. Germline V gives CDR1 ENHRY, CDR2 SYGVKD. For the CDR3, the DNA is TGTGCCATCAGTGAGTCGGTGGGAGAGCAGTACTTC. Protein sequence: CAISESVGEQYF.

J is TRBJ1-2 and V is TRBV28; 10 bases are a match to TRBD1. The V gene's germline CDR1 is MDHEN and CDR2 SYDVKM. The V gene end was trimmed by 1 base and the J gene end by 3 bases; junction bases not matched to a gene: 5. This CDR3 is 16 amino acids long. In nucleotides, the CDR3 is TGTGCCAGCAGTTTATTGGCGGGACAGGGGTACTATGGCTACACCTTC. Translating gives CASSLLAGQGYYGYTF.

The chain couples TRBV25-1 to TRBJ2-3; D is unclear. The CDR3 is made up of 13 amino acids. V was pared by 4 bases and J by 1 base, with 6 bases between. Germline V gene data show CDR1 as MGHDK and CDR2 as SYGVNS. The CDR3 DNA follows: TGTGCCAGCAGTGCAACAGGCACAGATACGCAGTATTTT. Protein: CASSATGTDTQYF.

On this clone itself: This sample also contains other DNA sequences that code for the same CDR3. J is TRBJ2-3 and V is TRBV5-6; tentative D call: TRBD1 (5 bases). CDR3 size: 15 residues. Trimming pared 1 base from V and 0 bases from J, leaving 9 bases between. The V gene's germline CDR1 is SGHDT and CDR2 YYEEEE. The CDR3 DNA sequence: TGTGCCAGCAGCTTGTTGGGGCAGAGCACAGATACGCAGTATTTT. Amino acid sequence: CASSLLGQSTDTQYF.

This clone was seen just once. The genes are TRBV29-1 and TRBJ2-7; 7 bases agree with TRBD1. J lost 3 bases, V lost 4 bases, and 9 bases had no gene match. CDR1 and CDR2 from the germline V gene are SQVTM and ANQGSEA. There are 14 residues in the CDR3. The CDR3 region is CSVAQRDRFYEQYF. For the CDR3, the DNA is TGCAGCGTTGCTCAACGGGACAGATTCTACGAGCAGTACTTC.

This clone appeared a single time. The chain joins TRBV7-7 to TRBJ1-1; D unresolved. V was cut by 5 bases and J by 4 bases, with 17 bases left in between. CDR3 length: 15 amino acids. The germline V gene has CDR1 SSHAT and CDR2 FNYEAQ (reference sequence). The CDR3 is CASSPRTRNGTEAFF. The CDR3 DNA reads as TGTGCCAGCAGCCCGAGGACGAGGAATGGCACTGAAGCTTTCTTT.

The chain is built from TRBV7-9 and TRBJ1-1; TRBD1 might be the D (6 bases). V shed 5 bases and J shed 3 bases, with 10 bases lying between them. There are 13 residues in the CDR3. The germline V gene encodes CDR1 SEHNR and CDR2 FQNEAQ (reference sequence). CDR3 bases: TGTGCCAGCAGCCCCTACAGGGACACTGAAGCTTTCTTT. Its translation is CASSPYRDTEAFF. The whole variable domain, remainder taken from reference TRBV7-9 and TRBJ1-1, is DTGVSQNPRHKITKRGQNVTFRCDPISEHNRLYWYRQTLGQGPEFLTYFQNEAQLEKSRLLSDRFSAERPKGSFSTLEIQRTEQGDSAMYLCASSPYRDTEAFFGQGTRLTVV.

In this sample, this clone turned up once. The chain joins TRBV6-5 to TRBJ1-4; 9 bases are shared with TRBD1. CDR3 length: 14 amino acids. Germline V CDR1 and CDR2: MNHEY, SVGAGI. Trimming at V came to 11 bases and at J to 5 bases, leaving 9 bases not matched to a gene. The CDR3 DNA reads as TGTGCCGCGGGCGTGGACAGGGGAAATGAAAAACTGTTTTTT. It codes for CAAGVDRGNEKLFF.

CDR3 region: CASSLAGVNEQYF. Written as DNA, the CDR3 is TGTGCCAGCAGCTTAGCAGGCGTCAACGAGCAGTACTTC. V usage is TRBV7-8 and J usage is TRBJ2-7; no clear D gene. The CDR3 runs to 13 residues. CDR1 and CDR2 from the germline V gene are SGHVS and FQNEAQ. V shed 0 bases and J shed 5 bases, with 8 bases lying between them.

The chain links TRBV9 to TRBJ2-2; D may be TRBD1 (5 bases). V was shortened by 3 bases and J by 3 bases, with 12 bases between the two germline ends. The CDR3 length is 15 residues. CDR1 and CDR2 (germline): SGDLS, YYNGEE. Here the CDR3 reads CASSGGLSYTGELFF. The CDR3 DNA reads as TGTGCCAGCAGCGGGGGCCTGTCTTACACCGGGGAGCTGTTTTTT. Combining the CDR3 with reference TRBV9 and TRBJ2-2 gives the whole variable domain DSGVTQTPKHLITATGQRVTLRCSPRSGDLSVYWYQQSLDQGLQFLIQYYNGEERAKGNILERFSAQQFPDLHSELNLSSLELGDSALYFCASSGGLSYTGELFFGEGSRLTVL.